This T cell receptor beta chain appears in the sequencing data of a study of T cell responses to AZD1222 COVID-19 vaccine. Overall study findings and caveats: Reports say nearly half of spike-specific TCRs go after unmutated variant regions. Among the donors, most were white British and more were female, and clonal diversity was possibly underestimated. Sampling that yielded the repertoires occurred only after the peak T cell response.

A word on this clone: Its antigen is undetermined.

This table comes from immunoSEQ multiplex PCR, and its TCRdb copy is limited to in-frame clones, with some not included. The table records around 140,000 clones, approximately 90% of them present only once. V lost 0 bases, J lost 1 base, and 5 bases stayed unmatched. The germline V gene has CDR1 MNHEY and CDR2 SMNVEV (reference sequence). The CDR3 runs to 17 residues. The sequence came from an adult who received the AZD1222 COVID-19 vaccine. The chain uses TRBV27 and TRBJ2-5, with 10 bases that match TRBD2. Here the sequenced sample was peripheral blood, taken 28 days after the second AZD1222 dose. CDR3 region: CASSLSRTSGIQETQYF. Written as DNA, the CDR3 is TGTGCCAGCAGTTTATCGAGGACTAGCGGAATCCAAGAGACCCAGTACTTC.